This is a list of T cell receptor beta chains from one sample in a study of blood T cell repertoires in COVID-19. The assay was immunoSEQ multiplex PCR, and TCRdb's table has in-frame clones only and misses some. This sample has just over 150,000 clones, with 82% found just once. Material for sequencing was peripheral blood. These receptors originate from a woman in her 40s with COVID-19, enrolled during active disease. The CDR3 runs from the conserved cysteine through the conserved F or W. The D gene is left open where the match is weak.

V: TRBV19; D: -; J: TRBJ2-1; CDR3: CASRDTYSYNEQFF
V: TRBV7-8; D: TRBD1; J: TRBJ2-5; CDR3: CASSLAGTGQETQYF
V: TRBV2; D: TRBD1; J: TRBJ1-5; CDR3: CASTSAGTENQPQHF
V: TRBV28; D: TRBD1; J: TRBJ2-7; CDR3: CASSPSRGQGSYEQYF
V: TRBV27; D: TRBD1; J: TRBJ1-6; CDR3: CASSGTRTGPLHF
V: TRBV27; D: TRBD1; J: TRBJ2-1; CDR3: CASSLSPGGYNEQFF
V: TRBV27; D: -; J: TRBJ2-1; CDR3: CASSLFSYNEQFF
V: TRBV19; D: -; J: TRBJ2-5; CDR3: CASSMRQDQETQYF
V: TRBV4-2; D: -; J: TRBJ2-2; CDR3: CASSYQLAASNTGELFF
V: TRBV7-2; D: -; J: TRBJ2-7; CDR3: CASSLEAGEQYF
V: TRBV10-2; D: -; J: TRBJ2-1; CDR3: CASSESGQRYNEQFF
V: TRBV7-8; D: -; J: TRBJ1-5; CDR3: CASSQSRGPQHF
V: TRBV7-2; D: TRBD2; J: TRBJ2-1; CDR3: CASSDLTGTSGINEQFF
V: TRBV19; D: -; J: TRBJ1-1; CDR3: CASSAQNTEAFF
V: TRBV28; D: -; J: TRBJ1-2; CDR3: CASSPSSYGYTF
V: TRBV9; D: -; J: TRBJ1-2; CDR3: CASSATLNEGSGAGYTF
V: TRBV6-1; D: TRBD1; J: TRBJ2-7; CDR3: CASSAPERQGRGGYEQYF
V: TRBV28; D: -; J: TRBJ2-2; CDR3: CASRRTGQPTTGELFF
V: TRBV6-5; D: TRBD1; J: TRBJ2-3; CDR3: CASSFGTDTDTQYF
V: TRBV5-8; D: TRBD1; J: TRBJ2-3; CDR3: CASSPSDRVPDTQYF
V: TRBV25-1; D: -; J: TRBJ1-3; CDR3: CASKDTGAIYF
V: TRBV7-2; D: TRBD2; J: TRBJ2-5; CDR3: CASSLWTSGETQYF
V: TRBV7-8; D: -; J: TRBJ2-2; CDR3: CASSVDRSSLNTGELFF
V: TRBV2; D: -; J: TRBJ1-4; CDR3: CASRFQGINEKLFF
V: TRBV6-5; D: TRBD1; J: TRBJ1-1; CDR3: CASSLGQGRANTEAFF
V: TRBV13; D: -; J: TRBJ2-1; CDR3: CASSMFYNEQFF
V: TRBV5-5; D: TRBD2; J: TRBJ2-1; CDR3: CASSLAGGLYNEQFF
V: TRBV3-1/TRBV3-2; D: TRBD1; J: TRBJ1-2; CDR3: CASSQDPTGKGYTF
V: TRBV12-3/TRBV12-4; D: -; J: TRBJ1-1; CDR3: CASRGGQQAFF
V: TRBV5-1; D: -; J: TRBJ2-3; CDR3: CASSLDPGGASTDTQYF
V: TRBV2; D: TRBD2; J: TRBJ2-3; CDR3: CASSAVSGITDTQYF
V: TRBV11-2; D: -; J: TRBJ1-1; CDR3: CASGGGLRNTEAFF
V: TRBV7-8; D: -; J: TRBJ1-1; CDR3: CASSIQGEFTEAFF
V: TRBV2; D: -; J: TRBJ1-5; CDR3: CASRTGGGNQPQHF
V: TRBV30; D: -; J: TRBJ1-2; CDR3: CAWSVTQGLGYTF
V: TRBV7-6; D: -; J: TRBJ2-3; CDR3: CASSLEGLLSTDTQYF
V: TRBV27; D: -; J: TRBJ2-3; CDR3: CASSSGSLHTDTQYF
V: TRBV7-9; D: -; J: TRBJ1-2; CDR3: CASSTGDAGYTF
V: TRBV18; D: TRBD1; J: TRBJ1-4; CDR3: CASSPDRGDEKLFF
V: TRBV5-1; D: TRBD1; J: TRBJ1-6; CDR3: CASSWRTGRDSPLHF
V: TRBV28; D: -; J: TRBJ1-5; CDR3: CATNGARDRYSNQPQHF
V: TRBV6-6; D: -; J: TRBJ1-4; CDR3: CASSPMLGRGEKLFF
V: TRBV28; D: TRBD2; J: TRBJ2-1; CDR3: CASRPGGRINEQFF
V: TRBV6-6; D: -; J: TRBJ2-7; CDR3: CASSYGGGLYEQYF
V: TRBV5-6; D: -; J: TRBJ2-1; CDR3: CASNRRGWYNEQFF
V: TRBV27; D: -; J: TRBJ1-5; CDR3: CANHMGPHQPQHF
V: TRBV5-1; D: TRBD2; J: TRBJ2-3; CDR3: CASSWLAVTDTQYF
V: TRBV6-1; D: -; J: TRBJ2-3; CDR3: CASSEAGGGSTDTQYF
V: TRBV28; D: TRBD1; J: TRBJ1-4; CDR3: CASSLQGAREKLFF
V: TRBV7-2; D: TRBD1; J: TRBJ1-3; CDR3: CASSLQGAGNTIYF
V: TRBV28; D: TRBD2; J: TRBJ2-1; CDR3: CASRYLTRGGEQFF
V: TRBV7-2; D: TRBD2; J: TRBJ2-6; CDR3: CASSLKPGGSSGANVLTF
V: TRBV9; D: TRBD1; J: TRBJ2-7; CDR3: CASSVESRGPYEQYF